Listed below are T cell receptor beta chains from one sample, sequenced in a study of post-analysis software for immune sequencing data. TCRdb processed the PCR reads anew with MiXCR; each CDR3 protein has one entry. The data show 450,000 to 700,000 distinct CDR3 sequences, 44% seen once. The sequenced material came from blood. These receptors all stem from a girl aged 10 to 17 with multiple sclerosis. Each CDR3 is given with its conserved first and last residue.

cdr3_length j_call v_call cdr3_aa
15 TRBJ2-7 TRBV12-3/TRBV12-4 CASSLVQGRTYEQYF
14 TRBJ1-2 TRBV7-9 CASSRLSRDYGYTF
19 TRBJ2-6 TRBV10-3 CAIRPNAGRTDSGANVLTF
13 TRBJ2-5 TRBV12-3/TRBV12-4 CASSLGTANEQYF
16 TRBJ2-1 TRBV5-1 CASSWAGLTGYNEQFF
13 TRBJ2-3 TRBV29-1 CSVRGVISDTQYF
14 TRBJ2-3 TRBV6-1 CASSAWDSTDTQYF
15 TRBJ2-7 TRBV12-3/TRBV12-4 CASSSEGASSYEQYF
16 TRBJ1-1 TRBV6-6 CASSWLTITGNTEAFF
14 TRBJ2-1 TRBV12-3/TRBV12-4 CASGAGGPWDEQFF
14 . TRBV12-3/TRBV12-4 CASSPGPAGNEQYF
14 TRBJ2-3 TRBV2 CASKPGSTADTQYF
15 TRBJ1-6 TRBV10-3 CAISDLGTANSPLHF
17 TRBJ2-7 TRBV7-9 CASSFPTPGQGAWEQYF
15 TRBJ2-3 TRBV29-1 CSVTWTGGPTDTQYF
11 TRBJ2-5 TRBV29-1 CSVAPGEIQYF
13 TRBJ2-7 TRBV29-1 CSVRTGGTYEQYF
14 TRBJ1-5 TRBV29-1 CSVQTGTGDQPQHF
13 TRBJ2-1 TRBV2 CASSEDGYNEQFF
13 . TRBV5-1 CASDTGGGETQYF
16 TRBJ1-6 TRBV4-2 CASSQDPTTGGSPLHF
13 TRBJ1-5 TRBV12-3/TRBV12-4 CASGDRGTQPQHF
13 TRBJ2-5 TRBV3-1 CASSQDHGSTQYF
15 TRBJ2-3 TRBV20-1 CSAPTSGGAGGTQYF
11 TRBJ2-3 TRBV11-2 CASNQLDTQYF
14 TRBJ1-4 TRBV27 CATPTWATNEKLFF
12 . TRBV20-1 CSATVGRETQYF
18 TRBJ2-3 TRBV20-1 CSARNIERGKASTDTQYF
14 TRBJ2-7 TRBV6-6 CASTPGTELYEQYF
18 TRBJ2-6 TRBV5-6 CASSHGVGRLSGANVLTF
14 TRBJ1-2 TRBV24-1 CATSDQGAHYGYTF
16 . TRBV24-1 CATSDLVDWMNYEQYF
15 TRBJ1-2 TRBV12-3/TRBV12-4 CASSRQGDGPRGYTF
13 TRBJ2-1 TRBV28 CASSFAIRTEQFF
15 TRBJ1-2 TRBV7-2 CASSLGLVANYGYTF
12 TRBJ2-3 TRBV20-1 CSARLATDTQYF
13 . TRBV20-1 CSARQGDQETQYF
14 TRBJ1-2 TRBV3-1 CASSRGQGRSGYTF
13 TRBJ1-1 TRBV6-5 CASSYSGGERAFF
14 TRBJ2-5 TRBV7-9 CASSPGGAGLTQYF
12 TRBJ1-4 TRBV27 CASRGGDEKLFF
16 TRBJ2-1 TRBV12-5 CASGLVTSGGANEQFF
12 TRBJ2-7 TRBV12-3/TRBV12-4 CASSFAFGEQYF
15 TRBJ2-5 TRBV10-3 CAIKGVIGGKETQYF
15 TRBJ1-5 TRBV5-1 CASTQTGDSNQPQHF
13 TRBJ2-7 TRBV29-1 CSVRDRETYEQYF
14 TRBJ1-2 TRBV10-3 CAIGGQGPNYGYTF
16 TRBJ2-1 TRBV4-1 CASSQAEGSSYNEQFF
14 TRBJ2-1 TRBV6-6 CATSGTGIYNEQFF
18 TRBJ2-3 TRBV6-1 CASTPGTGWLGGTSTQYF
16 . TRBV12-3/TRBV12-4 CASSLIDPGATNEQYF
13 TRBJ2-7 TRBV29-1 CSVPSGRSYEQYF
14 TRBJ1-1 TRBV12-3/TRBV12-4 CASRHRDRGAEAFF
14 TRBJ2-3 TRBV5-1 CASSLQGQGDTQYF
13 TRBJ2-5 TRBV20-1 CSARQTEQETQYF